A single T cell receptor (beta chain) is shown here with its context. How the authors handled the data: From reference gene primer amplification, estimates of nucleated cell counts were derived. Here immunoSEQ multiplex PCR was the method, and the copy in TCRdb shows in-frame clones only, minus some. The V and J calls and clone size come from that table; D and trimming were worked out from the DNA. Of 400,000 to 550,000 clones in the sample, around nine tenths were seen once. This sample stems from a study of blood T cell repertoires in COVID-19. As for the study in general: Acute-phase and convalescent COVID-19 samples originated in the United States, Italy and Spain. The cDNA or gDNA used as material had been derived from T cells, B-cell-depleted T cells, or PBMCs.

CDR3 length: 16 amino acids. CDR1 and CDR2 from the germline V gene are MNHEY and SVGAGI. The junction had 5 bases not matched to a gene; V was cut back by 0 bases and J by 5 bases. The source material was PBMCs or T cells enriched from blood (not recorded which). The J gene is TRBJ2-3, the V gene TRBV6-5; 10 nucleotides align to TRBD2. The TCR was taken from a woman aged 18-30 years with acute COVID-19. The CDR3 is CASSYSSGGAGDTQYF. DNA of the CDR3: TGTGCCAGCAGTTACTCAAGCGGGGGGGCCGGAGATACGCAGTATTTT.